Listed below are T cell receptor beta chains from one sample, sequenced in a study of beta chain features in type 1 diabetes. Sequencing used immunoSEQ multiplex PCR; TCRdb keeps in-frame clones, though not all of them. The repertoire holds some 40,000 clones, with approximately 49% as singletons. Sequencing input: central memory CD4+ T cells from blood. These receptors came from a woman aged 18-29 years in good health. The conserved cysteine and the conserved F or W are not part of the CDR3 here. Each record gives: J gene, D gene, V gene, CDR3 protein. A D gene is named only where the DNA matches it firmly.

J: TRBJ2-3
D: .
V: TRBV6-5
CDR3: ASSLRGSDTQY

J: TRBJ2-7
D: TRBD1
V: TRBV27
CDR3: ASSDPGQTYEQY

J: TRBJ2-1
D: TRBD2
V: TRBV14
CDR3: ASSDTSGYSYNEQF

J: TRBJ2-1
D: TRBD2
V: TRBV18
CDR3: ASSPRASGGLNEQF

J: TRBJ1-3
D: .
V: TRBV2
CDR3: ASSGDRLVSGNTIY

J: TRBJ1-1
D: TRBD1
V: TRBV5-1
CDR3: ASSLTAGTENTEAF

J: TRBJ1-5
D: .
V: TRBV30
CDR3: AWSGGKGSNQPQH

J: TRBJ2-7
D: TRBD1
V: TRBV4-2
CDR3: ASSQGGQGSGGEQY

J: TRBJ2-7
D: TRBD1
V: TRBV10-3
CDR3: AISDPGQVSSYEQY

J: TRBJ1-5
D: .
V: TRBV7-8
CDR3: ASSLVSRVNQPQH

J: TRBJ2-5
D: TRBD2
V: TRBV28
CDR3: ASSPQTSGRGETQY

J: TRBJ2-5
D: TRBD2
V: TRBV28
CDR3: ASSRSAGEETQY

J: TRBJ1-4
D: .
V: TRBV6-6
CDR3: ASRFTTNEKLF

J: TRBJ2-5
D: .
V: TRBV7-2
CDR3: ASSPSVAETQY

J: TRBJ1-1
D: .
V: TRBV18
CDR3: ASGGGLNTEAF

J: TRBJ1-4
D: .
V: TRBV7-9
CDR3: ASSLVREKLF

J: TRBJ1-1
D: TRBD1
V: TRBV13
CDR3: ASSPGQGMWTEAF

J: TRBJ1-5
D: .
V: TRBV6-1
CDR3: ASTQRNSNQPQH

J: TRBJ2-6
D: .
V: TRBV6-1
CDR3: ASSENRAGANVLT

J: TRBJ2-1
D: .
V: TRBV19
CDR3: ASGARGYNEQF

J: TRBJ1-1
D: TRBD1
V: TRBV5-1
CDR3: ASSLEGTGATEAF

J: TRBJ1-5
D: TRBD1
V: TRBV27
CDR3: ASSFLGGTGQPQH

J: TRBJ2-4
D: .
V: TRBV7-2
CDR3: ASSSSLNIQY

J: TRBJ2-1
D: TRBD2
V: TRBV29-1
CDR3: SVDRWGHGSGRRRSGYNEQF

J: TRBJ2-1
D: TRBD2
V: TRBV11-2
CDR3: ASTLRRAGVANEQF

J: TRBJ1-5
D: TRBD1
V: TRBV6-1
CDR3: ASRDRAGNQPQH